The TCR beta chain described here comes from a study of blood T cell repertoires in COVID-19. Study as a whole: Specimens from acute and convalescent COVID-19 originated in the United States, Italy and Spain.

Authors' analysis steps: Amplification of reference gene primers was used by the study to estimate nucleated cell counts. Clones were read by immunoSEQ multiplex PCR, and TCRdb kept only the in-frame ones, dropping some. V and J calls and clone size are those listed in that table; D and trimming were worked out from the DNA. This table holds roughly 100,000 clones, around 75% found once. V lost 1 base and J lost 6, with 12 bases in between. Germline CDR1 is SGHTA and CDR2 is FQGNSA. The CDR3 is 14 residues long. The specimen was peripheral blood. The rearrangement joins TRBV7-2 to TRBJ2-5, with a weak D call TRBD2 (6 bases). This receptor was obtained from a woman older than 75 with active or convalescent COVID-19. The CDR3 is CASSLGLEVKTQYF. Here the CDR3 DNA reads TGTGCCAGCAGCTTAGGACTAGAAGTCAAGACCCAGTACTTC.